This TCR beta chain is from a study of T cell repertoires in cytomegalovirus infection. At the level of the study: Both a matching HLA type and CMV infection were indicated by public TCR beta signatures. Overall study findings and caveats: Public TCR beta family frequency separated CMV-and-HLA carriers, including in an independent cohort. The ex vivo response was dominated by HLA-C-restricted CMV-specific TCR beta clonotypes.

The CDR3 loop spans 16 amino acids. The germline V gene encodes CDR1 SGHTA and CDR2 FQGNSA. V was shortened by 3 bases and J by 0 bases, with 12 bases between the two germline ends. TCRdb re-called the reads with MiXCR, one entry per CDR3 protein. Among approximately 76,000 distinct CDR3 sequences listed, less than 4.5% were seen once. This clonotype showed up many times. Its antigen is as yet unknown. Sequences were obtained from PBMCs. J is TRBJ1-5 and V is TRBV7-2, with a tentative D call TRBD1 (5 bases). This clonotype originated in a human donor in good health (CMV status not recorded). Some clones in this sample may be carry-over from other donors' samples. CDR3 protein: CASSLGPRDSNQPQHF. Here the CDR3 DNA reads TGTGCCAGCAGCTTGGGGCCAAGGGATAGCAATCAGCCCCAGCATTTT.